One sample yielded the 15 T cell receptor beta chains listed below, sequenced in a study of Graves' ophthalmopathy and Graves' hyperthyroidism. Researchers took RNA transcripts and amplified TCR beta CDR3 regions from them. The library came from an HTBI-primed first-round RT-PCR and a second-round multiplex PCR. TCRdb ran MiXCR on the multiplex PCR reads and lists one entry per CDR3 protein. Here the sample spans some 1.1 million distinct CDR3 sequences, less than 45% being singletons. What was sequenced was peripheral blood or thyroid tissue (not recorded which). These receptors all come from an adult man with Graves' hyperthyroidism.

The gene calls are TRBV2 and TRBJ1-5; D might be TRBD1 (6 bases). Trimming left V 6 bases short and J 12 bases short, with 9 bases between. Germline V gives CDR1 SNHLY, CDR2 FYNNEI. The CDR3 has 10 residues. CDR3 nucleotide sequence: TGTGCCAGCAGCCCGACAGGCCAGCATTTT. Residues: CASSPTGQHF. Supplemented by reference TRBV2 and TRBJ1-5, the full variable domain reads EPEVTQTPSHQVTQMGQEVILRCVPISNHLYFYWYRQILGQKVEFLVSFYNNEISEKSEIFDDQFSVERPDGSNFTLKIRSTKLEDSAMYFCASSPTGQHFGDGTRLSIL.

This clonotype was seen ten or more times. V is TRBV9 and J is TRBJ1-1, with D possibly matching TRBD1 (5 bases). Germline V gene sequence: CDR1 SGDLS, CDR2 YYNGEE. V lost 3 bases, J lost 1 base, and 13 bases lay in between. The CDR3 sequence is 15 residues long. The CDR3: CASSADSEWNTEAFF. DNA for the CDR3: TGTGCCAGCAGCGCAGACAGTGAATGGAACACTGAAGCTTTCTTT.

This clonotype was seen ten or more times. CDR3 nucleotides: TGTGCCAGCAGCCTTGGACCGGACTCTGGAAACACCATATATTTT. Its translation is CASSLGPDSGNTIYF. This chain links TRBV2 with TRBJ1-3; D is uncertain. Trimming removed 6 bases at V and 0 bases at J, with 12 bases between. The germline gives CDR1 SNHLY, CDR2 FYNNEI. This CDR3 contains 15 residues.

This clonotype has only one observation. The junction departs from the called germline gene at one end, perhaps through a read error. The CDR3 nucleotides are TGTGCCAGCAGCCCTCTGACCCCTCGGGGACAGGAGACCCAGTACTTC. Its translation: CASSPLTPRGQETQYF. The chain links TRBV5-1 to TRBJ2-5, with 7 nucleotides matching TRBD1. The CDR3 sequence is 16 residues long. Germline V gene lookup returns CDR1 SGHRS and CDR2 YFSETQ.

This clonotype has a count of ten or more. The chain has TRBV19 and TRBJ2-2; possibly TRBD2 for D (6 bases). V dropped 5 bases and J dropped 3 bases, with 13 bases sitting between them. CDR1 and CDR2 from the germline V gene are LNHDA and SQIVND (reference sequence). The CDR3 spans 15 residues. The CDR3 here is CASSRGGLDTGELFF. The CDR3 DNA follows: TGTGCCAGTAGTCGTGGAGGGCTGGACACCGGGGAGCTGTTTTTT. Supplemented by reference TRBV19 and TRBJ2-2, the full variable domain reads DGGITQSPKYLFRKEGQNVTLSCEQNLNHDAMYWYRQDPGQGLRLIYYSQIVNDFQKGDIAEGYSVSREKKESFPLTVTSAQKNPTAFYLCASSRGGLDTGELFFGEGSRLTVL.

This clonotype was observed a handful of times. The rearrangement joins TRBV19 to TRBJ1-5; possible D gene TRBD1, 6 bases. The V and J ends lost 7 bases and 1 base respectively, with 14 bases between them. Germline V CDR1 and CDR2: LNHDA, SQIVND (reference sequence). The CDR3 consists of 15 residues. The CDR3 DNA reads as TGTGCCAGTAAGGAACAGGGTCCCAGCAATCAGCCCCAGCATTTT. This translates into CASKEQGPSNQPQHF.

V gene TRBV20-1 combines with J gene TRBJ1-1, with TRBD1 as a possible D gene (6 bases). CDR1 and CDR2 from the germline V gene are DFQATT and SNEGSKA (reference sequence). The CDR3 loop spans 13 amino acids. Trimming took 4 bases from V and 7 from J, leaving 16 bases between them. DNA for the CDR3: TGCAGTGCTATCAAGGGGGTCCGGAATGAAGCTTTCTTT. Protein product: CSAIKGVRNEAFF.

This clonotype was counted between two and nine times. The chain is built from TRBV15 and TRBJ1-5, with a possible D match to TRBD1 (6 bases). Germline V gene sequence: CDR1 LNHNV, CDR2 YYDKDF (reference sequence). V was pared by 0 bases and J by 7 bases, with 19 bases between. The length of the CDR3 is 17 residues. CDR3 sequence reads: CATSREPVGGARQPQHF. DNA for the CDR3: TGTGCCACCAGCAGAGAACCCGTCGGGGGGGCAAGGCAGCCCCAGCATTTT.

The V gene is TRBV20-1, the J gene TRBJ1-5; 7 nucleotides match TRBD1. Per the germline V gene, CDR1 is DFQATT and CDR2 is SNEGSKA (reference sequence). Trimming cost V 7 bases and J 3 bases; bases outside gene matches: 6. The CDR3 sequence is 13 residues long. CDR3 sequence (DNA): TGCAGTGTAGAGGACAGGCACAATCAGCCCCAGCATTTT. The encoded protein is CSVEDRHNQPQHF.

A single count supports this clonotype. CDR3 in amino acids: CSVRDYSNQPQHF. The CDR3 DNA reads TGCAGCGTGAGGGACTATAGCAATCAGCCCCAGCATTTT. The chain links TRBV29-1 to TRBJ1-5; possibly TRBD1 for D (5 bases). Germline values: CDR1 SQVTM, CDR2 ANQGSEA. This CDR3 is built from 13 residues. With 6 bases removed from V and 0 bases from J, the gap between germline ends came to 9 bases.

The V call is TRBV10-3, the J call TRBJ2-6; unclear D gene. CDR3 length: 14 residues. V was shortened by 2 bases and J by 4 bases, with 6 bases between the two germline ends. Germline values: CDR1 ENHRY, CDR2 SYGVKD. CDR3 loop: CAISEVPGANVLTF. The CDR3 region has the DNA TGTGCCATCAGTGAGGTCCCGGGGGCCAACGTCCTGACTTTC.

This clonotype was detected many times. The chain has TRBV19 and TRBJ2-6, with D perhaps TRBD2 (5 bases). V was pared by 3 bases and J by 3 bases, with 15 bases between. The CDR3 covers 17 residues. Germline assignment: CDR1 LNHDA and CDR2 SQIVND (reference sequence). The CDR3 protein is CASSIRDQVHGANVLTF. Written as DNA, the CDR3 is TGTGCCAGTAGTATTCGGGATCAGGTCCATGGGGCCAACGTCCTGACTTTC.

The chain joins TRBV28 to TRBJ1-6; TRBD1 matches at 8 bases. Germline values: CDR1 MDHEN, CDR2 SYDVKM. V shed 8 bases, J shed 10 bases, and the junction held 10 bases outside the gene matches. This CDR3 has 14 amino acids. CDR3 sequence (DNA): TGTGCCAGCCATTACAGGGGGGGGCTGTCACCCCTCCACTTT. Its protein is CASHYRGGLSPLHF.

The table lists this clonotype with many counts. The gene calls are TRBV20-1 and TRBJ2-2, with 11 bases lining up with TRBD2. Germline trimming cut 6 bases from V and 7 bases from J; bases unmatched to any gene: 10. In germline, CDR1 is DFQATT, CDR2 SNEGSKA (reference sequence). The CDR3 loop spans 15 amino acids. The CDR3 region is CSAKLAGVSHGELFF. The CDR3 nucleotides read TGCAGTGCAAAACTAGCGGGAGTATCGCACGGGGAGCTGTTTTTT.

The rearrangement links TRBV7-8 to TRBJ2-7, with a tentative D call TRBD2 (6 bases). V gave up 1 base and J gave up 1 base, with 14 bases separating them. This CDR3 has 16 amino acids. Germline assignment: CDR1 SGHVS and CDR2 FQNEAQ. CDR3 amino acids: CASSLGRALLSYEQYF. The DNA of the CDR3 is TGTGCCAGCAGCTTAGGGAGGGCCCTTTTATCCTACGAGCAGTACTTC.